The rows below give T cell receptor beta chains drawn from one sample of a study of post-analysis software for immune sequencing data. TCRdb re-called the PCR reads with MiXCR, one entry per CDR3 protein. Among around 500,000 distinct CDR3 sequences, around 34% were seen once, and the ten largest hold approximately 5.4%. The sample comprised blood. The receptors derive from a girl between 2 and 17 years old with multiple sclerosis. Each CDR3 is given with its conserved first and last residue. The D gene is left open where the match is weak. Where a row states a size, it is once, few, many or the class of an expanded clone; other rows omit it.

J | V | D | size | CDR3 | DNA
TRBJ2-5 | TRBV10-3 | NA | NA | CVISDRQGQETQYF | TGTGTCATCAGTGACCGGCAGGGTCAAGAGACCCAGTACTTC
TRBJ2-3 | TRBV7-3 | NA | NA | CASTTGRGTDTQYF | TGTGCCAGCACCACAGGGAGGGGCACAGATACGCAGTATTTT
TRBJ2-7 | TRBV5-1 | NA | NA | CASSSRQDYEQYF | TGCGCCAGCAGCTCTCGACAGGACTACGAGCAGTACTTC
TRBJ1-5 | TRBV5-1 | TRBD1 | NA | CASSFDQGVQPQHF | TGCGCCAGCAGCTTCGACCAGGGGGTTCAGCCCCAGCATTTT
TRBJ2-6 | TRBV9 | TRBD1 | NA | CASSGRTGTSGANVRTF | TGTGCCAGCAGCGGCCGGACAGGGACCTCTGGGGCCAACGTCCGGACTTTC
TRBJ2-6 | TRBV28 | NA | few | CASSQPFSGANVLTF | TGTGCCAGCAGCCAGCCGTTCTCTGGGGCCAACGTCCTGACTTTC
TRBJ1-2 | TRBV5-1 | TRBD1 | few | CASSLRFDRAYGYTF | TGCGCCAGCAGCTTGAGGTTTGACAGGGCATATGGCTACACCTTC
TRBJ2-4 | TRBV10-3 | TRBD1 | few | CAISESGTEYNEQYF | TGTGCCATCAGTGAGTCCGGGACAGAGTACAATGAGCAGTACTTC
TRBJ1-2 | TRBV2 | NA | few | CASSAGQRANYGYTF | TGTGCCAGCAGTGCAGGACAGAGAGCTAACTATGGCTACACCTTC
TRBJ2-1 | TRBV13 | TRBD2 | NA | CAARLAGVNEQFF | TGTGCCGCTCGACTAGCGGGGGTAAATGAGCAGTTCTTC
TRBJ1-5 | TRBV12-3/TRBV12-4 | NA | few | CASSLFRAAEQPQHF | TGTGCCAGCAGTTTATTCAGGGCGGCGGAACAGCCCCAGCATTTT
TRBJ2-3 | TRBV5-1 | NA | few | CASSPDYGGPDTQYF | TGCGCCAGCAGCCCGGACTATGGAGGCCCAGATACGCAGTATTTT
TRBJ2-7 | TRBV12-3/TRBV12-4 | NA | NA | CACSRRGGASAYEQYF | TGTGCCTGCTCACGCCGCGGTGGGGCTAGCGCGTACGAGCAGTACTTC
TRBJ2-5 | TRBV25-1 | NA | few | CASSEWAGMGQETQYF | TGTGCCAGCAGTGAATGGGCAGGAATGGGGCAGGAGACCCAGTACTTC
TRBJ2-5 | TRBV7-9 | NA | NA | CASSFEGQETQYF | TGTGCCAGCAGCTTCGAGGGCCAAGAGACCCAGTACTTC
TRBJ1-4 | TRBV14 | NA | NA | CASSQDNNGAVEKLFF | TGTGCCAGCAGCCAGGATAATAATGGGGCAGTTGAAAAACTGTTTTTT
TRBJ2-2 | TRBV24-1 | TRBD1 | few | CATSDPGQAGELFF | TGTGCCACCAGTGACCCCGGACAGGCCGGGGAGCTGTTTTTT
TRBJ2-3 | TRBV20-1 | TRBD2 | NA | CSAPQRTSGGSDTQYF | TGCAGTGCCCCACAACGGACTAGCGGGGGCTCAGATACGCAGTATTTT
TRBJ2-5 | TRBV6-5 | NA | few | CASSYAGVGEETQYF | TGTGCCAGCAGTTATGCTGGGGTAGGGGAAGAGACCCAGTACTTC
TRBJ2-2 | TRBV5-1 | NA | once | CASSQKNRDALGTGELFF | TGCGCCAGCAGCCAAAAGAACCGGGACGCCTTAGGGACCGGGGAGCTGTTTTTT
TRBJ2-5 | TRBV29-1 | NA | NA | CSVEVVGRQETQYF | TGCAGCGTTGAAGTTGTGGGGAGACAAGAGACCCAGTACTTC
TRBJ2-1 | TRBV25-1 | TRBD1 | few | CASGQGSEQFF | TGTGCCAGCGGACAGGGAAGTGAGCAGTTCTTC
TRBJ2-5 | TRBV20-1 | TRBD1 | NA | CSAATGTEQETQYF | TGCAGTGCCGCTACCGGGACAGAGCAAGAGACCCAGTACTTC
TRBJ2-5 | TRBV6-5 | TRBD2 | many | CASSMAGGILETQYF | TGTGCCAGCTCTATGGCGGGGGGGATCTTGGAGACCCAGTACTTC
TRBJ2-1 | TRBV19 | TRBD1 | NA | CASSILGQPDNEQFF | TGTGCCAGTAGTATTCTGGGACAGCCAGACAATGAGCAGTTCTTC
TRBJ2-1 | TRBV20-1 | TRBD2 | few | CSARGRLGLAGDNEQFF | TGCAGTGCTAGAGGACGGCTTGGACTAGCGGGGGACAATGAGCAGTTCTTC
TRBJ1-1 | TRBV6-6 | TRBD1 | few | CASSIPGQGDTEAFF | TGTGCCAGCAGTATACCGGGACAGGGGGACACTGAAGCTTTCTTT
TRBJ2-3 | TRBV6-2/TRBV6-3 | NA | few | CASSYFGGASTDTQYF | TGTGCCAGCAGTTACTTTGGCGGGGCTAGCACAGATACGCAGTATTTT
TRBJ2-1 | TRBV18 | NA | NA | CASSPRGTVYNEQFF | TGTGCCAGCTCACCACGAGGGACTGTCTACAATGAGCAGTTCTTC
TRBJ2-2 | TRBV6-5 | NA | NA | CASSYGGQGILPNTGELFF | TGTGCCAGCAGTTACGGGGGGCAGGGGATCCTACCGAACACCGGGGAGCTGTTTTTT
TRBJ1-2 | TRBV5-5 | NA | few | CASSLADGGYTF | TGTGCCAGCAGCTTGGCAGATGGTGGCTACACCTTC
TRBJ2-3 | TRBV21-1 | NA | few | CASRSGAGLDCTDTQYF | TGTGCCAGCAGGAGTGGGGCCGGGCTAGATTGCACAGATACGCAGTATTTT
TRBJ2-5 | TRBV15 | NA | NA | CATSRFQETQYF | TGTGCCACCAGCAGATTTCAAGAGACCCAGTACTTC
TRBJ2-7 | TRBV4-1 | NA | few | CASSRAPEQAQQYF | TGCGCCAGCAGCCGGGCCCCCGAACAGGCTCAGCAGTACTTC
TRBJ2-6 | TRBV20-1 | NA | NA | CSASSGTGANVLTF | TGCAGTGCTAGTTCGGGTACCGGGGCCAACGTCCTGACTTTC
TRBJ2-5 | TRBV7-7 | NA | NA | CASSPPLAGGTQYF | TGTGCTAGCAGCCCCCCCCTCGCCGGCGGGACCCAGTACTTC
TRBJ2-1 | TRBV11-2 | NA | NA | CASSPQGGVLGDEQFF | TGTGCCAGCAGCCCCCAGGGGGGGGTATTGGGGGATGAGCAGTTCTTC
TRBJ2-5 | TRBV7-2 | NA | NA | CAGSLAARRETQYF | TGTGCCGGCAGCTTAGCGGCTAGGAGAGAGACCCAGTACTTC
TRBJ2-3 | TRBV5-1 | NA | NA | CASSFWESTDTQYF | TGCGCCAGCAGCTTTTGGGAAAGCACAGATACGCAGTATTTT
TRBJ2-5 | TRBV7-3 | TRBD2 | few | CASSSGLVGETQYF | TGTGCCAGCAGCTCCGGACTAGTCGGCGAGACCCAGTACTTC
TRBJ2-1 | TRBV3-1 | TRBD2 | NA | CASSQLLAGGPSSYNEQFF | TGTGCCAGCAGCCAACTACTAGCGGGGGGCCCAAGCTCCTACAATGAGCAGTTCTTC
TRBJ2-5 | TRBV10-3 | NA | NA | CAISGKETQYF | TGTGCCATCAGTGGGAAGGAGACCCAGTACTTC
TRBJ1-5 | TRBV12-3/TRBV12-4 | NA | NA | CASSKGVQPQHF | TGTGCCAGCAGTAAAGGAGTGCAGCCCCAGCATTTT
TRBJ2-3 | TRBV20-1 | TRBD2 | few | CSARLGLAGGDTQYF | TGCAGTGCTAGGTTGGGACTAGCGGGAGGAGATACGCAGTATTTT
TRBJ2-3 | TRBV12-3/TRBV12-4 | NA | NA | CASRDDTSTDTQYF | TGTGCCAGTAGGGACGACACTAGCACAGATACGCAGTATTTT
TRBJ2-2 | TRBV7-8 | TRBD1 | NA | CASSFDRVTGELFF | TGTGCCAGCAGCTTCGACAGGGTCACCGGGGAGCTGTTTTTT
TRBJ1-1 | TRBV7-9 | NA | once | CASSFQAVGNTEAFF | TGTGCCAGCAGCTTCCAGGCCGTGGGGAACACTGAAGCTTTCTTT
TRBJ2-5 | TRBV20-1 | NA | many | CSASGETQYF | TGCAGTGCTAGCGGGGAGACCCAGTACTTC
TRBJ2-1 | TRBV27 | TRBD1 | NA | CASGDRGNYNEQFF | TGTGCCAGCGGAGACAGGGGCAACTACAATGAGCAGTTCTTC
TRBJ1-5 | TRBV19 | TRBD1 | NA | CASSPWEGAGNQPQHF | TGTGCCAGTAGCCCCTGGGAGGGGGCTGGCAATCAGCCCCAGCATTTT
TRBJ1-1 | TRBV3-1 | NA | NA | CASSFRTQANTEAFF | TGTGCCAGCAGCTTTCGGACCCAAGCGAACACTGAAGCTTTCTTT
TRBJ2-5 | TRBV10-3 | TRBD2 | NA | CAIGTSGETQYF | TGTGCCATCGGGACTAGCGGGGAGACCCAGTACTTC
TRBJ1-4 | TRBV6-1 | NA | few | CASGAGEKLFF | TGTGCCAGCGGAGCGGGAGAAAAACTGTTTTTT
TRBJ2-6 | TRBV7-9 | NA | NA | CASSLVDSGANVLTF | TGTGCCAGCAGCTTAGTAGACTCTGGGGCCAACGTCCTGACTTTC
TRBJ2-3 | TRBV7-6 | TRBD1 | NA | CASSAWTGGDTQYF | TGTGCCAGCAGCGCGTGGACAGGAGGAGATACGCAGTATTTT